Detailed here is one T cell receptor beta chain. Its antigen is unknown. The V gene lost 0 bases and the J gene lost 1 base, with 16 bases spanning the gap. The CDR3 consists of 18 residues. Germline assignment: CDR1 MNHNS and CDR2 SASEGT. The data derive from a study of tumor-infiltrating lymphocytes in localized non-small cell lung cancer. Study summary: Some samples were collected after neoadjuvant chemotherapy; smokers, never-smokers and several histologies were included. Tumor tissue and non-adjacent uninvolved lung came from each patient. Study observations and caveats: Available tissue quantity limited TCR sequencing to a patient subset. No T-cell fraction difference was seen between IM1 and IM2 tumors.

Here immunoSEQ multiplex PCR was the method, and the copy in TCRdb shows in-frame clones only, minus some. The table includes some 29,000 clones, roughly 85% detected once. Input material: lung tumor tissue. V usage is TRBV6-1 and J usage is TRBJ1-3, with unresolved D. The sequence came from a human donor with non-small cell lung cancer. Here the CDR3 reads CASSEAPWQLRSGNTIYF. The CDR3 DNA sequence: TGTGCCAGCAGTGAAGCGCCGTGGCAGTTAAGGTCTGGAAACACCATATATTTT.